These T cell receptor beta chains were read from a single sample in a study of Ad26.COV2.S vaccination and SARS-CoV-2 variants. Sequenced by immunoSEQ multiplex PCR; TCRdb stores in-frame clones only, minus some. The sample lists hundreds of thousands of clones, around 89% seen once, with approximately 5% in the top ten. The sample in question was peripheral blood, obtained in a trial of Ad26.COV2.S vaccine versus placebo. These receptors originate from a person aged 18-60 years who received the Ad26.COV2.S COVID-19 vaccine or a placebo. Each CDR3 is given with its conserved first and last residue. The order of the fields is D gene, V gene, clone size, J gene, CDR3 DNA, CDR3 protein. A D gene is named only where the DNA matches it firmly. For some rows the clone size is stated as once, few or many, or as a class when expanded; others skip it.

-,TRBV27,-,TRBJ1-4,TGTGCCAGCAGTTTGAGTGAAAAACTGTTTTTT,CASSLSEKLFF
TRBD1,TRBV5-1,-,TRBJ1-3,TGCGCCAGCAGCCCGGAAGGGACAGGGGTTGTCTCTGGAAACACCATATATTTT,CASSPEGTGVVSGNTIYF
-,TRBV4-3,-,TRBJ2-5,TGCGCCAGCAGCCAAGAATCTTTAGGAGAGACCCAGTACTTC,CASSQESLGETQYF
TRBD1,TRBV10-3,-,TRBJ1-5,TGTGCCATCAGTGACTCGGACAGGGCCCCTCATCAGCCCCAGCATTTT,CAISDSDRAPHQPQHF
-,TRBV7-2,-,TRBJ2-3,TGTGCCAGCAGCTTCGGGACATCGTTGGATACGCAGTATTTT,CASSFGTSLDTQYF
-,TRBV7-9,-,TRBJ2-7,TGTGCCAGCAGCCCGCAACGGGGGGCAGAGCGGACCTACGAGCAGTACTTC,CASSPQRGAERTYEQYF
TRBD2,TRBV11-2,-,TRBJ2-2,TGTGCCAGCAGCCTCCGAGGCGGGGGGAACACCGGGGAGCTGTTTTTT,CASSLRGGGNTGELFF
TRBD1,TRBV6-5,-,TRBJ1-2,TGTGCCATCGACAGGGGAGGATATGGCTACACCTTC,CAIDRGGYGYTF
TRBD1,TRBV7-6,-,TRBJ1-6,TGTGCCAGCAGCATGAGGACAGGCGGGAATTCACCCCTCCACTTT,CASSMRTGGNSPLHF
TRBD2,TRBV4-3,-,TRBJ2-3,TGCGCCAGCAGCCAAGATACTAGCGGATTCTCTTCAACTAGCACAGATACGCAGTATTTT,CASSQDTSGFSSTSTDTQYF
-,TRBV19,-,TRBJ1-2,TGTGCCAGTAGTCCCCGGCGCGGGGGCGACTATGGCTACACCTTC,CASSPRRGGDYGYTF
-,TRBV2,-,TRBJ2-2,TGTGCCAGCAGTGTACAGCAAAACACCGGGGAGCTGTTTTTT,CASSVQQNTGELFF
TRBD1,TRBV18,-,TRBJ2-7,TGTGCCAGCTCTCAGGGGACAGGGGGCGGAATCTACGAGCAGTACTTC,CASSQGTGGGIYEQYF
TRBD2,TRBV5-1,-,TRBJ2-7,TGCGCCAGCAGCTTGACCCTAGCGGGAGGATCCGAGCAGTACTTC,CASSLTLAGGSEQYF
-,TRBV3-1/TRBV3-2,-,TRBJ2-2,TGTGCCAGCAGCCAAAGGGGATCCGGGGAGCTGTTTTTT,CASSQRGSGELFF
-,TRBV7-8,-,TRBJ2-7,TGTGCCAGCAGCTTAAGGGGGCGCGGGAAAAATAACCGCTACGAGCAGTACTTC,CASSLRGRGKNNRYEQYF
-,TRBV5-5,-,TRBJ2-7,TGTGCCAGCAGGCTGGACAGCTACGAGCAGTACTTC,CASRLDSYEQYF
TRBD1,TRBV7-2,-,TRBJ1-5,TGTGCCAGCAGCACGGGACAGGGAGTCAATCAGCCCCAGCATTTT,CASSTGQGVNQPQHF
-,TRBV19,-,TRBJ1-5,TGTGCCAGTAGTATCCCTTCAGACAGACAGCCCCAGCATTTT,CASSIPSDRQPQHF
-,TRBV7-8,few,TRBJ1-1,TGTGCCAGCAGCTATAACAGGGACACTGAAGCTTTCTTT,CASSYNRDTEAFF
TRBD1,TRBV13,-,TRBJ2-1,TGTGCCAGCAGCCTTACCGGGACAGCTTTAGACATCTCCTACAATGAGCAGTTCTTC,CASSLTGTALDISYNEQFF
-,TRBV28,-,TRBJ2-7,TGTGCCAGCAGGTGGCTCTACGAGCAGTACTTC,CASRWLYEQYF